These 30 T cell receptor beta chains share one sample of origin, sequenced in a study of blood T cell repertoires in COVID-19. TCRdb's table, derived via immunoSEQ multiplex PCR, lists solely in-frame clones and lacks some. Counted here are just over 50,000 clones, more than 85% occurring once; the ten biggest clones make up 15%. Sequencing was done on a sample of peripheral blood. These receptor sequences come from a human donor with active COVID-19. The donor label of this sample is uncertain.

This sequence joins TRBV7-9 and TRBJ2-7; no reliable D call. This CDR3 region has 14 residues. Germline V gives CDR1 SEHNR, CDR2 FQNEAQ (reference sequence). V gave up 5 bases and J gave up 1 base, with 12 bases separating them. CDR3 in DNA: TGTGCCAGCAGCCCTGTTTCGGGTTCCTACGAGCAGTACTTC. This translates into CASSPVSGSYEQYF. The full variable domain, in which reference TRBV7-9 and TRBJ2-7 provide the parts outside the CDR3, is DTGVSQNPRHKITKRGQNVTFRCDPISEHNRLYWYRQTLGQGPEFLTYFQNEAQLEKSRLLSDRFSAERPKGSFSTLEIQRTEQGDSAMYLCASSPVSGSYEQYFGPGTRLTVT.

V gene TRBV7-2 combines with J gene TRBJ2-7, with 16 bases aligning to TRBD2. Trimming cost V 4 bases and J 2 bases; bases outside gene matches: 2. The CDR3 runs to 16 residues. Germline V gives CDR1 SGHTA, CDR2 FQGNSA. The CDR3 is CASSSGLAGGTYEQYF. The CDR3 bases are TGTGCCAGCAGCTCGGGACTAGCGGGGGGGACCTACGAGCAGTACTTC.

This chain links TRBV7-2 with TRBJ2-7, with D possibly TRBD1 on 5 matching bases. Germline CDR1 reads SGHTA; CDR2 reads FQGNSA. The CDR3 is 14 amino acids. V lost 1 base to trimming and J lost 7 bases, with 14 bases between them. CDR3 DNA: TGTGCCAGCAGCTTAGGAGCCAGGGTTCAAGAGCAGTACTTC. Translated: CASSLGARVQEQYF. Complete variable domain (other parts from reference TRBV7-2 and TRBJ2-7): GAGVSQSPSNKVTEKGKDVELRCDPISGHTALYWYRQSLGQGLEFLIYFQGNSAPDKSGLPSDRFSAERTGGSVSTLTIQRTQQEDSAVYLCASSLGARVQEQYFGPGTRLTVT.

This rearrangement joins TRBV6-6 to TRBJ1-2, with 11 positions matching TRBD1. The CDR3 length is 16 residues. V lost 5 bases to trimming and J lost 3 bases; unmatched junction nucleotides: 8. Per the germline V gene, CDR1 is MNHNY and CDR2 is SVGAGI (reference sequence). CDR3 region: CASSAWTGGTDYGYTF. The CDR3 DNA is TGTGCCAGCAGTGCCTGGACAGGGGGCACAGACTATGGCTACACCTTC.

This clone was picked up one time. The V gene is TRBV6-1, the J gene TRBJ1-5, with unresolved D. The CDR3 totals 16 residues. Germline CDR1 MNHNS, CDR2 SASEGT. Trimming removed 4 bases at V and 1 base at J, with 14 bases between. The CDR3 region has the DNA TGTGCCAGCAGTGGCCAGGCACGACGGAGCAATCAGCCCCAGCATTTT. Amino acid sequence: CASSGQARRSNQPQHF.

The chain links TRBV19 to TRBJ2-7, with 7 bases aligning to TRBD1. Germline CDR1 reads LNHDA; CDR2 reads SQIVND (reference sequence). The J segment lost 3 bases and the V segment lost 4 bases, leaving 3 bases of the junction unmatched. The CDR3 is 13 amino acids. The CDR3 reads CASSKGQNYEQYF. The CDR3 DNA follows: TGTGCCAGTAGTAAGGGACAGAACTACGAGCAGTACTTC.

The chain is built from TRBV19 and TRBJ1-2, with 8 bases aligning to TRBD1. With V trimmed by 2 bases and J by 2 bases, 7 bases remained unmatched. CDR1 LNHDA and CDR2 SQIVND come from the germline V gene (reference sequence). The CDR3 extends over 16 amino acids. The CDR3 sequence: CASSIRSQGANYGYTF. CDR3 DNA sequence: TGTGCCAGTAGTATACGGTCTCAGGGGGCGAACTATGGCTACACCTTC.

V usage is TRBV7-9 and J usage is TRBJ1-2; no reliable D call. The CDR3 totals 12 residues. Deletions cut 3 bases from V and 5 bases from J, with 7 bases between. CDR1 is SEHNR and CDR2 is FQNEAQ in the germline V gene (reference sequence). CDR3 in DNA: TGTGCCAGCAGCTTGAGGCAGTATGGCTACACCTTC. Translation: CASSLRQYGYTF.

This rearrangement joins TRBV18 to TRBJ1-5, with TRBD1 as a possible D gene (5 bases). The V end was cut by 1 base, the J end by 0 bases, with 7 bases between. The CDR3 runs 15 residues. Germline V gene data show CDR1 as KGHSH and CDR2 as LQKENI. CDR3 nucleotides: TGTGCCAGCTCACCACAGGGGCATAGCAATCAGCCCCAGCATTTT. Translation: CASSPQGHSNQPQHF.

The chain couples TRBV27 to TRBJ2-7, with 11 bases matching TRBD2. Germline CDR1 is MNHEY and CDR2 is SMNVEV (reference sequence). J gave up 2 bases and V 6 bases, and 3 bases lay outside the gene matches. CDR3 size: 14 residues. CDR3 loop: CASSRLAGPYEQYF. The DNA of the CDR3 is TGTGCCAGCAGCCGACTAGCGGGGCCCTACGAGCAGTACTTC.

This clone appeared once. The CDR3 DNA is TGTGCCAGCTCACCACCGGTAGGGGGAGGGGACTACGAGCAGTACTTC. It specifies CASSPPVGGGDYEQYF. V usage is TRBV18 and J usage is TRBJ2-7; D is perhaps TRBD2 (7 bases). Trimming stripped 0 bases from V and 3 bases from J, with 15 bases between. Germline V gives CDR1 KGHSH, CDR2 LQKENI. The CDR3 sequence is 16 residues long.

The rearrangement links TRBV11-2 to TRBJ2-1, with D tentatively TRBD2 (6 bases). CDR3 size: 14 residues. Trimming shortened V by 3 bases and J by 6 bases, and 12 bases separated the two germline ends. Germline CDR1 SGHAT, CDR2 FQNNGV. CDR3 in DNA: TGTGCCAGCAGCTTTTCACTAGCTGGCAATGAGCAGTTCTTC. Its translation is CASSFSLAGNEQFF.

The chain joins TRBV4-1 to TRBJ2-1; TRBD1 agrees at 7 bases. The ends lost 3 bases at V and 10 bases at J; junction bases unmatched: 6. Germline V lookup: CDR1 MGHRA, CDR2 YSYEKL. The CDR3 length is 13 residues. CDR3 protein: CASSHPRGQEQFF. The CDR3, as DNA: TGCGCCAGCAGCCACCCGAGGGGACAGGAGCAGTTCTTC.

This chain uses TRBV10-3 with TRBJ2-3; possible D gene TRBD1, 7 bases. From germline, CDR1 is ENHRY and CDR2 SYGVKD. Trimming removed 8 bases from V and 1 base from J, with 13 bases in between. The CDR3 loop spans 14 amino acids. The CDR3 loop is CAISGGPGTDTQYF. The CDR3, as DNA: TGTGCCATCTCAGGGGGGCCCGGCACAGATACGCAGTATTTT.

This chain uses TRBV19 with TRBJ2-5; D perhaps matches TRBD2 (5 bases). Germline values: CDR1 LNHDA, CDR2 SQIVND (reference sequence). V was trimmed by 8 bases and J by 5 bases, leaving 12 bases between them. This CDR3 region has 12 residues. The CDR3 region has the DNA TGTGCCAGTTCCGGACCGGGGGAGACCCAGTACTTC. It codes for CASSGPGETQYF. The full variable domain, its missing parts supplied by reference TRBV19 and TRBJ2-5, is DGGITQSPKYLFRKEGQNVTLSCEQNLNHDAMYWYRQDPGQGLRLIYYSQIVNDFQKGDIAEGYSVSREKKESFPLTVTSAQKNPTAFYLCASSGPGETQYFGPGTRLLVL.

The chain joins TRBV6-6 to TRBJ1-6; D gene uncertain. Germline CDR1 MNHNY, CDR2 SVGAGI (reference sequence). The CDR3 runs to 15 residues. Trimming took off 6 bases at V and 6 bases at J, with 15 bases between the two ends. CDR3 bases: TGTGCCAGCAGAACGTCCCAGGCGATTAATTCACCCCTCCACTTT. Amino acid sequence: CASRTSQAINSPLHF.

The chain carries TRBV6-2 or TRBV6-3 and TRBJ1-1, with 7 nucleotides matching TRBD1. J lost 5 bases, V lost 4 bases, and 10 bases had no gene match. Germline V gene data show CDR1 as MNHEY and CDR2 as SVGEGT. The CDR3 length is 15 residues. CDR3 loop: CASSSPTGMRTEAFF. In DNA, the CDR3 is TGTGCCAGCAGTTCCCCGACAGGGATGAGGACTGAAGCTTTCTTT.

This rearrangement joins TRBV18 to TRBJ1-1; 7 bases fit TRBD1. V lost 2 bases, J lost 1 base, and 1 base stayed unmatched. Per the germline V gene, CDR1 is KGHSH and CDR2 is LQKENI. The CDR3 has 14 residues. CDR3 region: CASSPDRANTEAFF. Here the CDR3 DNA reads TGTGCCAGCTCACCAGACAGGGCGAACACTGAAGCTTTCTTT.

The rearrangement uses TRBV6-5 and TRBJ1-2, with D uncertain. Between the trimmed V and J ends, which lost 5 bases and 4 bases, there was a span of 14 bases. Germline CDR1 MNHEY, CDR2 SVGAGI. CDR3 length: 14 residues. CDR3 sequence reads: CASSISTELYGYTF. The CDR3 DNA is TGTGCCAGCAGTATATCTACAGAACTCTATGGCTACACCTTC.

This clone has just one count. This rearrangement joins TRBV5-1 to TRBJ2-7; TRBD2 is a possible D gene (7 bases). This CDR3 is built from 16 residues. Germline V gene lookup returns CDR1 SGHRS and CDR2 YFSETQ. V shed 0 bases and J shed 7 bases, with 20 bases lying between them. CDR3: CASSLAGQGRAGEQYF. DNA for the CDR3: TGCGCCAGCAGCTTGGCCGGGCAGGGGAGGGCTGGGGAGCAGTACTTC.

The chain employs TRBV13 and TRBJ1-4; TRBD1 agrees at 9 bases. The J segment lost 6 bases and the V segment lost 0 bases, leaving 2 bases of the junction unmatched. The CDR3 runs 15 residues. Germline lookup yields CDR1 PRHDT and CDR2 FYEKMQ (reference sequence). CDR3 loop: CASSLGDRGYEKLFF. The CDR3 region has the DNA TGTGCCAGCAGCTTAGGCGACAGGGGGTATGAAAAACTGTTTTTT.

The rearrangement links TRBV4-3 to TRBJ1-2, with 7 positions matching TRBD1. J was trimmed by 3 bases and V by 0 bases; bases with no gene match: 7. CDR3 length: 16 residues. Looked up from germline, CDR1 is LGHNA and CDR2 is YSLEER. CDR3 DNA: TGCGCCAGCAGCCAAGATCTTGTGACAGGGCACTATGGCTACACCTTC. It codes for CASSQDLVTGHYGYTF.

V is TRBV7-2 and J is TRBJ1-1; tentative D call: TRBD1 (5 bases). The ends were cut back, 2 bases at V and 4 bases at J, with 14 bases in the middle. The CDR3 runs 15 residues. Germline CDR1 is SGHTA and CDR2 is FQGNSA. The CDR3 DNA is TGTGCCAGCAGCTTACAGCAGGGAATGGCCACTGAAGCTTTCTTT. This encodes CASSLQQGMATEAFF.

This clone has just a few counts. The CDR3 DNA follows: TGCAGTGCTATTTTAAATTCACCCCTCCACTTT. Encoded protein: CSAILNSPLHF. This sequence joins TRBV20-1 and TRBJ1-6; D is unclear. The germline V and J ends were trimmed by 4 bases and 7 bases, with 5 bases remaining between them. Per the germline V gene, CDR1 is DFQATT and CDR2 is SNEGSKA (reference sequence). The CDR3 covers 11 residues.

The chain carries TRBV18 and TRBJ1-2, with 8 bases aligning to TRBD1. V was pared by 3 bases and J by 5 bases, with 2 bases of the junction left unmatched. This CDR3 contains 13 residues. Per the germline V gene, CDR1 is KGHSH and CDR2 is LQKENI. CDR3 coding DNA: TGTGCCAGCTCACCGGGACAGGATTATGGCTACACCTTC. This sequence encodes CASSPGQDYGYTF. The whole variable domain, remainder taken from reference TRBV18 and TRBJ1-2, is NAGVMQNPRHLVRRRGQEARLRCSPMKGHSHVYWYRQLPEEGLKFMVYLQKENIIDESGMPKERFSAEFPKEGPSILRIQQVVRGDSAAYFCASSPGQDYGYTFGSGTRLTVV.

In its sample, this clone was seen a few times. This sequence joins TRBV2 and TRBJ1-2; TRBD1 might be the D (6 bases). CDR1 and CDR2 (germline): SNHLY, FYNNEI. V was cut by 5 bases and J by 1 base, with 17 bases left in between. The CDR3 has 16 residues. The CDR3 coding sequence is TGTGCCAGCAGTTTGAATCAGGGGATTGTTAACTATGGCTACACCTTC. Protein sequence: CASSLNQGIVNYGYTF.

The chain joins TRBV5-1 to TRBJ2-1; TRBD2 aligns across 12 bases. Germline V CDR1 and CDR2: SGHRS, YFSETQ. Germline trimming cut 4 bases from V and 4 bases from J; bases unmatched to any gene: 18. CDR3 length: 20 amino acids. The CDR3 sequence: CASSPTIRLAGGKIYNEQFF. The CDR3 DNA reads as TGCGCCAGCAGCCCGACGATAAGGCTAGCGGGGGGGAAGATTTACAATGAGCAGTTCTTC.

This clone was counted once. The rearrangement links TRBV7-2 to TRBJ2-5; 14 nucleotides line up with TRBD2. CDR1 and CDR2 (germline): SGHTA, FQGNSA. The V gene end was trimmed by 4 bases and the J gene end by 8 bases; junction bases not matched to a gene: 9. CDR3 size: 16 residues. In DNA form, the CDR3 reads TGTGCCAGCAGCTCACTCGGGACTAGCGGGGGCTTCACCCAGTACTTC. It encodes CASSSLGTSGGFTQYF.

The chain uses TRBV13 and TRBJ1-2; 9 bases match TRBD1. The germline V gene encodes CDR1 PRHDT and CDR2 FYEKMQ (reference sequence). With V trimmed by 5 bases and J by 8 bases, 9 bases remained unmatched. The CDR3 has 14 residues. The CDR3 DNA is TGTGCCAGCAGCACGAGACAGGGGGTCAGCGGCTACACCTTC. As protein: CASSTRQGVSGYTF.

The V and J genes are TRBV15 and TRBJ2-1, with 13 bases aligning to TRBD2. Germline V gene lookup returns CDR1 LNHNV and CDR2 YYDKDF (reference sequence). The CDR3 has 18 residues. Losses at the gene ends were 0 bases for V and 2 bases for J; bases not matched to a gene: 4. CDR3: CATSRDRTSGGTYNEQFF. The CDR3 region has the DNA TGTGCCACCAGCAGAGATCGGACTAGCGGGGGTACCTACAATGAGCAGTTCTTC.